One sample yielded the 21 T cell receptor beta chains listed below, sequenced in a study of blood T cell repertoires in COVID-19. The data were produced by immunoSEQ multiplex PCR, yet TCRdb's version contains in-frame clones alone and is incomplete. The sample has some 69,000 clones; approximately 80% are singletons. The sequencing input was peripheral blood. These receptors originate from a woman aged 70-85 years with acute or convalescent COVID-19.

This clone has just a few counts. The chain carries TRBV5-1 and TRBJ2-7; 7 nucleotides match TRBD2. The V and J ends lost 4 bases and 2 bases, in that order; junction bases with no gene match: 12. This CDR3 region has 16 residues. In germline, CDR1 is SGHRS, CDR2 YFSETQ. CDR3 protein: CASSAHQLANAYEQYF. CDR3 coding DNA: TGCGCCAGCAGCGCTCACCAACTAGCGAACGCCTACGAGCAGTACTTC.

The chain recombines TRBV6-6 with TRBJ1-2; TRBD1 is a possible D gene (5 bases). This CDR3 is 13 amino acids long. Germline lookup yields CDR1 MNHNY and CDR2 SVGAGI (reference sequence). The V gene lost 7 bases and the J gene lost 5 bases, with 14 bases spanning the gap. CDR3 DNA: TGTGCCAGCATCTCGGGGGTGTGGTATGGCTACACCTTC. As protein: CASISGVWYGYTF.

The gene calls are TRBV28 and TRBJ1-5; D perhaps matches TRBD1 (5 bases). The CDR3 has 16 residues. V lost 2 bases and J lost 2, with 13 bases in between. From germline, CDR1 is MDHEN and CDR2 SYDVKM. The CDR3 here is CASSLHAGMGNQPQHF. CDR3 bases: TGTGCCAGCAGTTTACATGCAGGGATGGGCAATCAGCCCCAGCATTTT.

V gene TRBV20-1 combines with J gene TRBJ2-2, with 8 bases that match TRBD1. V lost 3 bases and J lost 0; bases outside the gene matches: 3. This CDR3 is built from 15 residues. Germline assignment: CDR1 DFQATT and CDR2 SNEGSKA (reference sequence). The CDR3 sequence is CSASRTGPNTGELFF. The CDR3 bases are TGCAGTGCTAGTAGGACAGGGCCGAACACCGGGGAGCTGTTTTTT.

This chain uses TRBV3-1 (or the pseudogene TRBV3-2) with TRBJ2-5; the D gene is possibly TRBD2 (6 bases). CDR1 is LGHDT and CDR2 is YNNKEL in the germline V gene (reference sequence). Deletions cut 4 bases from V and 2 bases from J, with 8 bases between. The CDR3 contains 13 residues. The CDR3 protein is CASSPGTQETQYF. CDR3 DNA sequence: TGTGCCAGCAGCCCTGGGACTCAAGAGACCCAGTACTTC.

There are many counts of this clone. This rearrangement joins TRBV19 to TRBJ1-1; D gene ambiguous. The CDR3 loop spans 13 amino acids. Trimming left V 3 bases short and J 4 bases short, with 9 bases between. Looked up from germline, CDR1 is LNHDA and CDR2 is SQIVND (reference sequence). The DNA of the CDR3 is TGTGCCAGTAGTATCTGGGGAGGCACTGAAGCTTTCTTT. This encodes CASSIWGGTEAFF. The full variable domain, its missing parts supplied by reference TRBV19 and TRBJ1-1, is DGGITQSPKYLFRKEGQNVTLSCEQNLNHDAMYWYRQDPGQGLRLIYYSQIVNDFQKGDIAEGYSVSREKKESFPLTVTSAQKNPTAFYLCASSIWGGTEAFFGQGTRLTVV.

This chain connects TRBV6-5 to TRBJ1-1, with no clear D. The V end lost 4 bases, the J end lost 2 bases, and 11 bases lay between the germline ends. The CDR3 covers 14 residues. CDR1 MNHEY and CDR2 SVGAGI come from the germline V gene. The CDR3 region is CASSFSSGNTEAFF. DNA of the CDR3: TGTGCCAGCAGTTTCTCCTCAGGTAACACTGAAGCTTTCTTT.

This CDR3 is CASSLRDEAFF. DNA for the CDR3: TGTGCCAGCAGCCTCCGAGATGAAGCTTTCTTT. This chain uses TRBV7-9 with TRBJ1-1; the D is unclear. Germline V lookup: CDR1 SEHNR, CDR2 FQNEAQ (reference sequence). The CDR3 length is 11 residues. Trimming cost V 5 bases and J 7 bases, with 8 bases left between them.

This chain uses TRBV6-5 with TRBJ2-2; 7 bases align to TRBD1. With 4 bases clipped from V and 6 bases from J, the junction kept 8 bases outside the gene matches. Germline V gene sequence: CDR1 MNHEY, CDR2 SVGAGI. CDR3 size: 15 residues. CDR3 DNA: TGTGCCAGCAGTTCCCCGAGGGGGCGCCCCGGGGAGCTGTTTTTT. This translates into CASSSPRGRPGELFF.

V usage is TRBV28 and J usage is TRBJ2-1; 7 nucleotides match TRBD1. This CDR3 has 13 amino acids. Germline V gene data show CDR1 as MDHEN and CDR2 as SYDVKM. J lost 4 bases, V lost 4 bases, and 1 base had no gene match. The CDR3 reads CASSSGQYNEQFF. DNA for the CDR3: TGTGCCAGCAGTTCGGGACAGTACAATGAGCAGTTCTTC. Together with reference TRBV28 and TRBJ2-1, the CDR3 gives the full variable domain: DVKVTQSSRYLVKRTGEKVFLECVQDMDHENMFWYRQDPGLGLRLIYFSYDVKMKEKGDIPEGYSVSREKKERFSLILESASTNQTSMYLCASSSGQYNEQFFGPGTRLTVL.

For the CDR3, the DNA is TGTGCCAGCTCATGGAGCGGGAGTACAAGCAATCAGCCCCAGCATTTT. Amino acids: CASSWSGSTSNQPQHF. The chain links TRBV18 to TRBJ1-5; D not resolved. V was pared by 5 bases and J by 1 base, with 15 bases between. Germline V gene lookup returns CDR1 KGHSH and CDR2 LQKENI. The CDR3 is 16 amino acids. The variable domain in full, with the rest retrieved from reference TRBV18 and TRBJ1-5, is NAGVMQNPRHLVRRRGQEARLRCSPMKGHSHVYWYRQLPEEGLKFMVYLQKENIIDESGMPKERFSAEFPKEGPSILRIQQVVRGDSAAYFCASSWSGSTSNQPQHFGDGTRLSIL.

The V and J genes are TRBV27 and TRBJ2-1, with a weak D call TRBD1 (5 bases). Trimming pared 4 bases from V and 8 bases from J, leaving 6 bases between. CDR1 and CDR2 from the germline V gene are MNHEY and SMNVEV (reference sequence). This CDR3 is built from 11 residues. CDR3 in amino acids: CASSWGYEQFF. CDR3 nucleotides: TGTGCCAGCAGTTGGGGCTATGAGCAGTTCTTC.

This chain links TRBV28 with TRBJ1-1; 7 nucleotides agree with TRBD1. The V segment lost 6 bases and the J segment 1 base; nucleotides outside the gene matches: 14. Looked up from germline, CDR1 is MDHEN and CDR2 is SYDVKM. The CDR3 runs to 17 residues. The CDR3 bases are TGTGCCAGCAGCCAAGGGGGCGCTGGGTTGGGGAACACTGAAGCTTTCTTT. Amino acid sequence: CASSQGGAGLGNTEAFF.

The gene calls are TRBV7-2 and TRBJ1-2, with TRBD1 identical over 9 bases. The length of the CDR3 is 15 residues. Germline assignment: CDR1 SGHTA and CDR2 FQGNSA. V trimming: 2 bases; J trimming: 0 bases; junction bases outside the gene matches: 1. The CDR3: CASSLRQGANYGYTF. The DNA for the CDR3 is TGTGCCAGCAGCTTAAGACAGGGGGCTAACTATGGCTACACCTTC.

V is TRBV19 and J is TRBJ1-2; D gene uncertain. Germline assignment: CDR1 LNHDA and CDR2 SQIVND (reference sequence). The length of the CDR3 is 16 residues. Trimming removed 3 bases from V and 0 bases from J, with 14 bases in between. The CDR3 spells CASSMSSQLTNYGYTF. In nucleotides, the CDR3 is TGTGCCAGTAGTATGAGCAGCCAACTAACTAACTATGGCTACACCTTC.

The sample holds a few counts of this clone. The rearrangement uses TRBV3-1 (or the pseudogene TRBV3-2) and TRBJ2-7; TRBD2 might be the D (5 bases). The CDR3 is made up of 14 amino acids. Deletions cut 3 bases from V and 7 bases from J, with 16 bases between. CDR1 and CDR2 (germline): LGHDT, YNNKEL (reference sequence). CDR3 in DNA: TGTGCCAGCAGCCAGGCCTACCTCCGGGAAGAGCAGTACTTC. It encodes CASSQAYLREEQYF.

The rearrangement uses TRBV3-1 (or the pseudogene TRBV3-2) and TRBJ1-6, with TRBD1 matching 7 bases. This CDR3 has 14 residues. The junction had 3 bases not matched to a gene; V was cut back by 4 bases and J by 6 bases. Germline V gives CDR1 LGHDT, CDR2 YNNKEL (reference sequence). The CDR3 loop reads CASSRRQGNSPLHF. The CDR3 region has the DNA TGTGCCAGCAGCCGGCGACAGGGTAATTCACCCCTCCACTTT.

The sample holds a few counts of this clone. The chain links TRBV5-6 to TRBJ2-6; D gene unclear. Trimming shortened V by 5 bases and J by 2 bases, and 14 bases separated the two germline ends. Germline V lookup: CDR1 SGHDT, CDR2 YYEEEE. CDR3 length: 16 residues. DNA for the CDR3: TGTGCCAGCAGGGATTTTGGCGGTGCTGGGGCCAACGTCCTGACTTTC. It specifies CASRDFGGAGANVLTF.

This chain joins TRBV2 and TRBJ2-1; 14 bases are a match to TRBD2. Germline trimming cut 4 bases from V and 15 bases from J; bases unmatched to any gene: 8. The germline V gene encodes CDR1 SNHLY and CDR2 FYNNEI. The length of the CDR3 is 14 residues. DNA for the CDR3: TGTGCCAGCAGTGTGGAGACTAGCGGGAGGGGTCCGTTCTTC. Amino acids: CASSVETSGRGPFF.

This clone was picked up a small number of times. V and J are TRBV15 and TRBJ1-2, with D possibly TRBD1 on 6 matching bases. Germline loops: CDR1 LNHNV, CDR2 YYDKDF (reference sequence). The CDR3 has 14 residues. V was pared by 5 bases and J by 4 bases, with 14 bases between. CDR3 residues: CATSVSQGSYGYTF. CDR3 nucleotides: TGTGCCACCAGCGTCTCACAGGGAAGCTATGGCTACACCTTC.

V and J are TRBV19 and TRBJ1-2; D is possibly TRBD1 (5 bases). Germline V gene lookup returns CDR1 LNHDA and CDR2 SQIVND (reference sequence). This CDR3 has 15 amino acids. V dropped 3 bases and J dropped 4 bases, with 15 bases sitting between them. CDR3: CASSISGTGGYGYTF. CDR3 sequence (DNA): TGTGCCAGTAGTATCTCAGGAACCGGGGGCTATGGCTACACCTTC.